This T cell receptor (beta chain) was found in a study of read filtering for tumor transcriptome and immune sequencing. In the study overall: The cohort had over 16 men and about 15 women aged roughly 40 to 90, mean around 63 years.

This clonotype was counted ten times or more. From roughly 0.4 ug of RNA, a library with molecular barcoded alpha/delta and beta/gamma adaptors was made. MiXCR, applied by TCRdb to the reads, yields one record per CDR3 protein. The data show tens of thousands of distinct CDR3 sequences, about 12% seen once. Sequencing was performed on a population of CD138-negative cells sorted from bone marrow. The TCR was taken from a donor over 35 with multiple myeloma.

The CDR3 here is CASSLGGGLYNEQFF. Written as DNA, the CDR3 is TGCGCCAGCAGCTTGGGGGGAGGACTTTACAATGAGCAGTTCTTC. V usage is TRBV5-1 and J usage is TRBJ2-1, with D perhaps TRBD2 (6 bases). CDR1 and CDR2 (germline): SGHRS, YFSETQ. The CDR3 is made up of 15 amino acids. Trimming stripped 0 bases from V and 4 bases from J, with 11 bases between.